A single sample is the source of the 6 T cell receptor beta chains below, sequenced in a study of cytomegalovirus exposure and HLA in healthy donors. Sequenced by immunoSEQ multiplex PCR; TCRdb stores in-frame clones only, minus some. This table holds some 270,000 clones, about 86% found once. Sequences were obtained from PBMCs. The receptors were gathered from a young woman in good health and CMV-seronegative.

V gene TRBV4-3 combines with J gene TRBJ1-1; D is ambiguous. CDR1 LGHNA and CDR2 YSLEER come from the germline V gene. With 0 bases removed from V and 1 base from J, the gap between germline ends came to 9 bases. The CDR3 is 15 amino acids. CDR3 nucleotides: TGCGCCAGCAGCCAAGATTGGGCCCCGAACACTGAAGCTTTCTTT. It codes for CASSQDWAPNTEAFF.

This chain connects TRBV15 to TRBJ2-2; 10 bases are shared with TRBD2. Per germline, CDR1 LNHNV and CDR2 YYDKDF (reference sequence). V dropped 0 bases and J dropped 5; count of bases not matched to a gene: 9. The CDR3 contains 18 residues. DNA for the CDR3: TGTGCCACCAGCAGAGATCCCCAGCGGGAGGGCCGGACCGGGGAGCTGTTTTTT. This gives the protein CATSRDPQREGRTGELFF.

The V and J genes are TRBV30 and TRBJ2-1, with 7 positions matching TRBD2. This CDR3 comprises 12 residues. Trimming at V came to 4 bases and at J to 4 bases, leaving 1 base not matched to a gene. Germline V gene lookup returns CDR1 GTSNPN and CDR2 SVGIG (reference sequence). The CDR3 sequence: CAWTSGYNEQFF. The DNA for the CDR3 is TGTGCCTGGACTAGCGGATACAATGAGCAGTTCTTC.

V gene TRBV6-6 combines with J gene TRBJ2-1; 8 bases match TRBD1. The germline CDR1 and CDR2 sequences are MNHNY and SVGAGI (reference sequence). Trimming at V came to 2 bases and at J to 0 bases, leaving 3 bases not matched to a gene. This CDR3 has 16 residues. Here the CDR3 reads CASSYGQGASYNEQFF. CDR3 bases: TGTGCCAGCAGTTACGGGCAGGGGGCCTCCTACAATGAGCAGTTCTTC.

This chain joins TRBV10-3 and TRBJ1-4, with 10 bases identical to TRBD1. CDR3 size: 18 residues. Germline V gives CDR1 ENHRY, CDR2 SYGVKD. V lost 4 bases and J lost 0; bases outside the gene matches: 8. The DNA of the CDR3 is TGTGCCATCAGTGTTGGTGGACAGGGGGAATCAACTAATGAAAAACTGTTTTTT. It encodes CAISVGGQGESTNEKLFF.

The chain employs TRBV4-2 and TRBJ1-2; TRBD1 is a possible D gene (5 bases). Germline lookup yields CDR1 LGHNA and CDR2 YNFKEQ. The ends were cut back, 3 bases at V and 1 base at J, with 18 bases in the middle. The CDR3 contains 17 residues. The CDR3 nucleotides read TGTGCCAGCAGCCAGAAGGGCCGGGTGACAGTTAACTATGGCTACACCTTC. It specifies CASSQKGRVTVNYGYTF.